This T cell receptor (beta chain) derives from a study of T cells after posttransplantation cyclophosphamide. General study findings and limits: Donor CD8+ memory clones often dominated recipient blood repertoires at later times. TRB overlap between skin or GI tissue T cells and blood was limited. Recipient CMV seropositivity and CMV reactivation strongly tracked TRB clonality.

Points on this clone: The antigen remains unidentified.

The CDR3 is made up of 17 amino acids. The V and J ends lost 2 bases and 5 bases, in that order; junction bases with no gene match: 14. Per germline, CDR1 SQVTM and CDR2 ANQGSEA. Assay: immunoSEQ multiplex PCR; the TCRdb copy retains only in-frame clones and omits some. The table has 50,000 to 65,000 clones, around 84% seen once; the top ten hold about 2.7%. The receptor's source is a man aged 30-40 years with a blood cancer, CMV-positive, and with a related stem cell donor. The chain is built from TRBV29-1 and TRBJ2-5; 10 nucleotides match TRBD2. The sequencing input was PBMCs. The CDR3 sequence is CSVEQRSGRAKGETQYF. CDR3 DNA sequence: TGCAGCGTTGAACAGCGGAGCGGGAGGGCCAAAGGGGAGACCCAGTACTTC.